The subject of this entry is one TCR beta chain. Its antigen is not identified. This CDR3 spans 15 amino acids. Per the germline V gene, CDR1 is SGHDN and CDR2 is FVKESK. V was trimmed by 4 bases and J by 8 bases, leaving 20 bases between them. What was sequenced were expressed TCRB transcripts, since all of the isolated RNA had been reverse transcribed. The average output of naive, central memory and regulatory T cell samples was several million reads. The table came from immunoSEQ multiplex PCR; TCRdb's copy has only in-frame clones and leaves some out. The sample lists 200,000 to 250,000 clones, roughly 16% occurring once. The record originates from a study of beta chain features in type 1 diabetes. General study findings and limits: Healthy donors had naive, central memory and Treg TCRB repertoires that appeared less similar than those seen among patients. Patients with Type 1 diabetes showed moderately but significantly shorter TCRB CDR3s in all four CD4+ subsets. There were fewer insertions and more deletions at the VDJ junctions of type 1 diabetes patients.

The rearrangement links TRBV14 to TRBJ1-2; D is ambiguous. This sequence was found in a man under 40 with type 1 diabetes. The sample comprised naive CD4+ T cells from blood. CDR3 sequence reads: CASSRPSEAGGGYTF. CDR3 nucleotide sequence: TGTGCCAGCAGCCGCCCCTCGGAGGCTGGTGGAGGCTACACCTTC.